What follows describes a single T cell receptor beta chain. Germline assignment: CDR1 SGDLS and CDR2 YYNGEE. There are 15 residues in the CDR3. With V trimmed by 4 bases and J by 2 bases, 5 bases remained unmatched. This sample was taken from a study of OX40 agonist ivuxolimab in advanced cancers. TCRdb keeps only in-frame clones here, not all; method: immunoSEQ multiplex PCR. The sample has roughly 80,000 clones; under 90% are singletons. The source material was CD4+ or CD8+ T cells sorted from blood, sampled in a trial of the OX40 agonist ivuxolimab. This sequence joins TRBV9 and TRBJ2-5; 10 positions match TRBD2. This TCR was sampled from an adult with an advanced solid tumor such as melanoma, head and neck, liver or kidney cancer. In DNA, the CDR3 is TGTGCCAGCAGCTCAGCGGGAGGGCCTCAAGAGACCCAGTACTTC. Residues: CASSSAGGPQETQYF.